This T cell receptor (beta chain) was captured in a study of CD8 T cells in Susac syndrome. When the RNA was reverse transcribed, random hexamers were used with an input of about 0.45 to 1 ug. By means of immunoSEQ multiplex PCR, TCR beta CDR3 spanning 54 Vbeta and 13 Jbeta underwent amplification. TCRdb processed the immunoSEQ multiplex PCR reads anew with MiXCR; each CDR3 protein has one entry. The table lists more than 200,000 distinct CDR3 sequences, about 93% of them singletons. CD8+ and CD4+ T cells were negatively isolated; TEMRA cells were FACS-enriched. The CDR3 extends over 14 amino acids. From germline, CDR1 is SGHTA and CDR2 FQGTGA. Trimming at V came to 5 bases and at J to 6 bases, leaving 7 bases not matched to a gene.

The sample was CD4+ T cells from PBMCs. The sequence was collected from a human donor with multiple sclerosis. The chain joins TRBV7-3 to TRBJ1-3; TRBD1 agrees at 7 bases. The DNA of the CDR3 is TGTGCCAGCAGCCCTCAGGGGGGGGCAAACACCATATATTTT. It is translated as CASSPQGGANTIYF.